This TCR beta chain stems from a study of Graves' ophthalmopathy and Graves' hyperthyroidism. Exclusion criteria comprised other autoimmune diseases, uncontrolled infections, pregnancy or lactation in patients. The TCR beta CDR3 regions underwent amplification from RNA transcripts. The workflow started with a first-round RT-PCR run with HTBI primers and then moved on to a second-round multiplex PCR. MiXCR was run by TCRdb on the multiplex PCR reads, yielding one entry per CDR3 protein. The sample carries roughly 700,000 distinct CDR3 sequences, around 40% recorded once. J lost 1 base, V lost 6 bases, and 5 bases had no gene match. CDR1 and CDR2 from the germline V gene are SNHLY and FYNNEI. This CDR3 is 14 amino acids long.

Sequencing was done on a sample of peripheral blood. The J gene is TRBJ1-1, the V gene TRBV2; TRBD1 aligns across 7 bases. This receptor was obtained from an adult man with Graves' ophthalmopathy. The CDR3 DNA reads TGTGCCAGCAGAGTACAGGGGCGGAACACTGAAGCTTTCTTT. It encodes CASRVQGRNTEAFF.